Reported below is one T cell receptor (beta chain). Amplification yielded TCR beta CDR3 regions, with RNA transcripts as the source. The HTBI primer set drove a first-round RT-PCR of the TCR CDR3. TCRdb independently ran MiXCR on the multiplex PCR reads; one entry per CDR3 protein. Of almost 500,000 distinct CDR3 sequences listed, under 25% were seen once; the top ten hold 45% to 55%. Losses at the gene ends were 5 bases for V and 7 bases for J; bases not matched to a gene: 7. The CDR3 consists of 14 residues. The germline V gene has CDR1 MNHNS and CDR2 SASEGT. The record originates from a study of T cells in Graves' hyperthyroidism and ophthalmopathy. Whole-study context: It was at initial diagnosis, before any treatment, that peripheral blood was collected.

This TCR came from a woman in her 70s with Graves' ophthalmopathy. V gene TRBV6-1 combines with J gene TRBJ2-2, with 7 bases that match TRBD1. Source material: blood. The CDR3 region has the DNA TGTGCCAGCAGTATGACAGGGTCGAGCGGGGAGCTGTTTTTT. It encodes CASSMTGSSGELFF.